Described below is a single T cell receptor (beta chain) sequence and its context. Its target is unknown. These data are taken from a study of blood T cells in healthy people across ages. With 2 bases removed from V and 5 bases from J, the gap between germline ends came to 7 bases. This CDR3 comprises 13 residues. Germline assignment: CDR1 MNHNY and CDR2 SVGAGI (reference sequence). Points from the study as a whole: Measured against age, TCR beta diversity per million T cells decreased in a roughly linear manner.

Whenever a sample was processed, at least 6 million PBMCs were isolated. The second PCR ran roughly 6 to 11 cycles with a sample-barcoded 5' primer and J-beta primers. Template switching added a 12-random-nucleotide identifier to every cDNA molecule. TCRdb reprocessed the 5' RACE reads via MiXCR and lists one record per CDR3 protein. The sample carries 650,000 to 800,000 distinct CDR3 sequences, approximately 44% recorded once. The chain is built from TRBV6-6 and TRBJ1-5; D not resolved. Sequencing was carried out using blood. The TCR comes from a man between 60 and 75 years old in good health. CDR3 amino acids: CASSYQRYQPQHF. The CDR3 DNA is TGTGCCAGCAGTTACCAACGTTATCAGCCCCAGCATTTT.